Only a few counts were recorded for the clone carrying this T cell receptor beta chain. Repertoires were generated with immunoSEQ multiplex PCR, while TCRdb's copy carries only in-frame clones and drops some. The data hold some 160,000 clones, with approximately 83% observed a single time. The data were obtained in a study of blood T cell repertoires in COVID-19. Study overall: COVID-19 samples collected from the United States, Italy and Spain covered acute and convalescent phases.

The receptor was derived from a man in his 70s with active or convalescent COVID-19. The sample taken for sequencing was peripheral blood.

CDR3 loop: CASRETVHYNSPLHF. In nucleotides, the CDR3 is TGTGCCAGCAGAGAGACAGTTCACTATAATTCACCCCTCCACTTT. The chain is built from TRBV28 and TRBJ1-6; the D gene is possibly TRBD1 (5 bases). This CDR3 region has 15 residues. V lost 6 bases, J lost 3 bases, and 12 bases lay in between. Germline CDR1 and CDR2: MDHEN and SYDVKM.